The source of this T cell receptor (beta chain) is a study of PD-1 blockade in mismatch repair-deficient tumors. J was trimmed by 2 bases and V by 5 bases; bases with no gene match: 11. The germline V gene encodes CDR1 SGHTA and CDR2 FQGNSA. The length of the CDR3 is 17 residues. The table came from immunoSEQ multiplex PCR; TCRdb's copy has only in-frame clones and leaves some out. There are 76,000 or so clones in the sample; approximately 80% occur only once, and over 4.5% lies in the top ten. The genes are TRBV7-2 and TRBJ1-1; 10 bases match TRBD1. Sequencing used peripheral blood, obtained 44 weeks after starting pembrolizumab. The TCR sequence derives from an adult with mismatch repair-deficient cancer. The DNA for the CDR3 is TGTGCCAGCAGCCAAGCTAGGGGACAGGGGCTCAACACTGAAGCTTTCTTT. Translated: CASSQARGQGLNTEAFF.